One and the same sample provided the 27 T cell receptor beta chains below, sequenced in a study of blood T cell repertoires in COVID-19. Using immunoSEQ multiplex PCR, the repertoire was profiled, and TCRdb retains in-frame clones only, with some absent. The table has some 150,000 clones, 80% to 90% seen once. Sequences were obtained from peripheral blood. Every receptor here comes from a man between 65 and 80 years old with acute or convalescent COVID-19.

The rearrangement uses TRBV14 and TRBJ2-1, with 9 bases that match TRBD2. This CDR3 region has 20 residues. CDR1 is SGHDN and CDR2 is FVKESK in the germline V gene. After removal of 4 bases from V and 4 bases from J, the junction contained 20 bases not matched to a gene. Here the CDR3 reads CASSLTPSWTSVLSYNEQFF. Written as DNA, the CDR3 is TGTGCCAGCAGCCTCACTCCAAGTTGGACTAGCGTCCTATCGTACAATGAGCAGTTCTTC.

This chain links TRBV19 with TRBJ2-2; TRBD1 agrees at 9 bases. With 8 bases clipped from V and 2 bases from J, the junction kept 6 bases outside the gene matches. The CDR3 is 15 amino acids. Germline-derived CDR1 and CDR2 are LNHDA and SQIVND (reference sequence). DNA for the CDR3: TGTGCCAGTGGCCGGACAGGGGTCAACACCGGGGAGCTGTTTTTT. Amino acids: CASGRTGVNTGELFF.

V usage is TRBV9 and J usage is TRBJ1-4, with 7 bases matching TRBD1. CDR1 is SGDLS, CDR2 YYNGEE, per germline. V gave up 0 bases and J gave up 7 bases; unmatched junction bases: 6. CDR3 length equals 15 residues. The CDR3 bases are TGTGCCAGCAGCGTAGGGGGACAGACCAGTGAAAAACTGTTTTTT. Protein product: CASSVGGQTSEKLFF.

The chain uses TRBV3-1 (or the pseudogene TRBV3-2) and TRBJ2-5, with 11 bases that match TRBD2. Looked up from germline, CDR1 is LGHDT and CDR2 is YNNKEL (reference sequence). J was trimmed by 5 bases and V by 6 bases; bases with no gene match: 8. This CDR3 comprises 15 residues. This CDR3 reads CASRFGLAGGETQYF. The CDR3 nucleotides are TGTGCCAGCAGATTCGGACTAGCGGGTGGGGAGACCCAGTACTTC.

A few counts support this clone. The chain combines TRBV28 with TRBJ2-7; 7 bases agree with TRBD2. The CDR3 length is 12 residues. Losses at the gene ends were 5 bases for V and 6 bases for J; bases not matched to a gene: 4. Germline V gene lookup returns CDR1 MDHEN and CDR2 SYDVKM. This CDR3 is CASSPPGGEQYF. In DNA, the CDR3 is TGTGCCAGCAGTCCCCCGGGAGGCGAGCAGTACTTC.

This clone was counted only a few times. The chain recombines TRBV28 with TRBJ1-2; 7 nucleotides agree with TRBD1. The CDR3 runs to 13 residues. V gave up 6 bases and J gave up 5 bases; unmatched junction bases: 6. The germline CDR1 and CDR2 sequences are MDHEN and SYDVKM. CDR3 DNA: TGTGCCAGCAGCCTACCGGGACAGTATGGCTACACCTTC. Its translation is CASSLPGQYGYTF.

The chain carries TRBV7-8 and TRBJ1-4; possibly TRBD1 for D (6 bases). V shed 5 bases and J shed 3 bases, with 13 bases lying between them. This CDR3 contains 15 residues. Germline CDR1 reads SGHVS; CDR2 reads FQNEAQ. The CDR3 DNA reads as TGTGCCAGCAGCCCTCAGACAGGTCCTAATGAAAAACTGTTTTTT. As protein: CASSPQTGPNEKLFF.

V and J are TRBV28 and TRBJ1-3; D is unclear. V shed 4 bases and J shed 0 bases, with 13 bases lying between them. The CDR3 covers 16 residues. Per germline, CDR1 MDHEN and CDR2 SYDVKM. The CDR3 region is CASSSPAKNSGNTIYF. CDR3 sequence (DNA): TGTGCCAGCAGTTCTCCAGCGAAAAACTCTGGAAACACCATATATTTT.

The chain has TRBV5-1 and TRBJ2-3, with TRBD1 matching 9 bases. Germline V lookup: CDR1 SGHRS, CDR2 YFSETQ. V shed 0 bases and J 2 bases; nucleotides not matched to a gene: 7. This CDR3 contains 17 residues. CDR3 residues: CASSLDGTGTHTDTQYF. As DNA, the CDR3 is TGCGCCAGCAGCTTGGACGGGACAGGGACACACACAGATACGCAGTATTTT.

The V and J genes are TRBV5-1 and TRBJ2-7; TRBD2 matches 7 bases. J lost 5 bases, V lost 4 bases, and 12 bases had no gene match. CDR1 SGHRS and CDR2 YFSETQ come from the germline V gene. CDR3 length: 15 residues. This CDR3 is CASSPEPAGEDEQYF. As DNA, the CDR3 is TGCGCCAGCAGCCCCGAGCCCGCGGGAGAGGACGAGCAGTACTTC.

Only one count was recorded for this clone. The chain joins TRBV7-9 to TRBJ2-5; 7 positions agree with TRBD1. The length of the CDR3 is 14 residues. V shed 2 bases and J 2 bases; nucleotides not matched to a gene: 2. In germline, CDR1 is SEHNR, CDR2 FQNEAQ (reference sequence). CDR3 nucleotides: TGTGCCAGCAGCTTAAGGACAGGACAAGAGACCCAGTACTTC. Amino acids: CASSLRTGQETQYF.

This chain uses TRBV19 with TRBJ1-5; TRBD1 is a possible D gene (6 bases). The CDR3 is 14 residues long. From germline, CDR1 is LNHDA and CDR2 SQIVND (reference sequence). The V end was cut by 3 bases, the J end by 5 bases, with 11 bases between. The DNA of the CDR3 is TGTGCCAGTAGTATTCAGGGGAGCGATCAGCCCCAGCATTTT. It translates to CASSIQGSDQPQHF.

The genes are TRBV5-4 and TRBJ1-4; D is undetermined. The ends were cut back, 0 bases at V and 3 bases at J, with 6 bases in the middle. The germline V gene has CDR1 SGHNT and CDR2 YYREEE (reference sequence). This CDR3 is 14 amino acids long. The CDR3 DNA is TGTGCCAGCAGCTTGGATGCAGCTAATGAAAAACTGTTTTTT. Its translation: CASSLDAANEKLFF.

The chain couples TRBV5-1 to TRBJ2-2; 8 bases match TRBD1. Trimming removed 4 bases from V and 1 base from J; junction bases left unmatched: 6. The CDR3 length is 16 residues. Germline lookup yields CDR1 SGHRS and CDR2 YFSETQ. The CDR3 bases are TGCGCCAGCAGCATCCGGACAGGGCGGAACACCGGGGAGCTGTTTTTT. Protein product: CASSIRTGRNTGELFF.

J is TRBJ2-1 and V is TRBV5-4, with D unresolved. The CDR3 loop spans 11 amino acids. The germline CDR1 and CDR2 sequences are SGHNT and YYREEE (reference sequence). Deletions cut 5 bases from V and 6 bases from J, with 6 bases between. CDR3 bases: TGTGCCAGCAGGGTAGCCAATGAGCAGTTCTTC. Its protein product is CASRVANEQFF.

This chain links TRBV19 with TRBJ2-6; the D gene is possibly TRBD1 (6 bases). CDR3 size: 14 residues. Looked up from germline, CDR1 is LNHDA and CDR2 is SQIVND (reference sequence). The V gene lost 9 bases and the J gene lost 4 bases, with 13 bases spanning the gap. The CDR3 DNA is TGTGCCAGATACAGGGAGTCAGGGGCCAACGTCCTGACTTTC. Translated: CARYRESGANVLTF.

The chain couples TRBV7-8 to TRBJ1-4, with TRBD1 matching over 9 bases. Looked up from germline, CDR1 is SGHVS and CDR2 is FQNEAQ. There are 16 residues in the CDR3. The J segment lost 1 base and the V segment lost 5 bases, leaving 5 bases of the junction unmatched. The CDR3 coding sequence is TGTGCCAGCAGCAGGGGGACAGGGATAACTAATGAAAAACTGTTTTTT. Translating gives CASSRGTGITNEKLFF.

The rearrangement uses TRBV30 and TRBJ1-4; D perhaps matches TRBD1 (5 bases). The CDR3 is made up of 13 amino acids. The V and J ends lost 4 bases and 2 bases respectively, with 8 bases between them. Germline CDR1 GTSNPN, CDR2 SVGIG (reference sequence). The CDR3 spells CAWNAGTNEKLFF. The CDR3 DNA reads as TGTGCCTGGAACGCAGGGACTAATGAAAAACTGTTTTTT.

This rearrangement joins TRBV6-5 to TRBJ2-7; a weak D match, TRBD1 (5 bases). The germline gives CDR1 MNHEY, CDR2 SVGAGI. The CDR3 covers 14 residues. V lost 2 bases and J 3 bases, leaving 11 bases between the germline ends. The DNA of the CDR3 is TGTGCCAGCAGTTACAGCAGGGATCTCTACGAGCAGTACTTC. Translating it yields CASSYSRDLYEQYF.

The chain is built from TRBV29-1 and TRBJ1-1; D is possibly TRBD1 (6 bases). CDR1 is SQVTM, CDR2 ANQGSEA, per germline. Deletions cut 4 bases from V and 3 bases from J, with 12 bases between. This CDR3 is built from 13 residues. The CDR3, as DNA: TGCAGCGTTGCGCAAACAGGGTACACTGAAGCTTTCTTT. Translation gives CSVAQTGYTEAFF.

The chain couples TRBV6-5 to TRBJ1-1, with D tentatively TRBD1 (5 bases). Trimming took off 6 bases at V and 2 bases at J, with 10 bases between the two ends. This CDR3 contains 13 residues. CDR1 MNHEY and CDR2 SVGAGI come from the germline V gene. Here the CDR3 reads CASRSQVNTEAFF. The CDR3 DNA follows: TGTGCCAGCAGATCACAGGTAAACACTGAAGCTTTCTTT.

The chain uses TRBV5-6 and TRBJ2-5; 12 bases map to TRBD1. The CDR3 runs to 14 residues. The germline V gene has CDR1 SGHDT and CDR2 YYEEEE. Trimming cost V 5 bases and J 7 bases; bases outside gene matches: 6. The CDR3 is CASSGTGGAGTQYF. The CDR3 coding sequence is TGTGCCAGCAGTGGGACAGGGGGCGCCGGGACCCAGTACTTC.

The V gene is TRBV10-2, the J gene TRBJ2-5; 11 nucleotides align to TRBD1. Germline loops: CDR1 WSHSY, CDR2 SAAADI. CDR3 length equals 15 residues. The J segment lost 0 bases and the V segment lost 8 bases, leaving 5 bases of the junction unmatched. DNA for the CDR3: TGCGCCAGCGAGGGGACAGGGGGTAACCAAGAGACCCAGTACTTC. It specifies CASEGTGGNQETQYF.

This clone was detected a few times. The chain recombines TRBV28 with TRBJ1-6, with D perhaps matching TRBD1 (5 bases). V shed 5 bases and J shed 12 bases, with 17 bases lying between them. The CDR3 is 14 residues long. The germline V gene has CDR1 MDHEN and CDR2 SYDVKM. CDR3 region: CASSVPRGVLPLHF. The DNA for the CDR3 is TGTGCCAGCAGTGTCCCGCGGGGCGTATTACCCCTCCACTTT.

The gene calls are TRBV29-1 and TRBJ2-2; D unclear. The CDR3 is 13 residues long. In germline, CDR1 is SQVTM, CDR2 ANQGSEA. V shed 1 base and J shed 4 bases, with 7 bases lying between them. In DNA, the CDR3 is TGCAGCGTTGAAGTCTATAGCACCGGGGAGCTGTTTTTT. Protein sequence: CSVEVYSTGELFF.

The chain is built from TRBV5-4 and TRBJ2-3; 14 positions agree with TRBD2. Trimming at V came to 4 bases and at J to 4 bases, leaving 5 bases not matched to a gene. CDR1 and CDR2 (germline): SGHNT, YYREEE (reference sequence). The length of the CDR3 is 16 residues. The CDR3, as DNA: TGTGCCAGCAGCCCGGGACTAGCGGGAGAGGCAGATACGCAGTATTTT. This gives the protein CASSPGLAGEADTQYF.

This clone showed up just a few times. V and J are TRBV7-3 and TRBJ2-3, with TRBD2 matching 7 bases. V lost 3 bases and J lost 5; bases outside the gene matches: 2. This CDR3 contains 13 residues. CDR1 SGHTA and CDR2 FQGTGA come from the germline V gene. DNA for the CDR3: TGTGCCAGCAGCTTCGCGGGAGAAGATACGCAGTATTTT. Translation gives CASSFAGEDTQYF.